This entry lists 17 T cell receptor beta chains sequenced from one sample in a study of OX40 agonist ivuxolimab in advanced cancers. Profiling relied on immunoSEQ multiplex PCR, and the TCRdb table lists in-frame clones only, not all of them. The data hold tens of thousands of clones, with approximately 94% observed a single time. Sequenced material: CD4+ or CD8+ T cells sorted from blood, taken in a trial of the OX40 agonist ivuxolimab. The receptor set was obtained from an adult with an advanced solid tumor such as melanoma, head and neck, liver or kidney cancer.

V gene TRBV27 combines with J gene TRBJ2-7, with 7 bases aligning to TRBD2. J gave up 3 bases and V 2 bases, and 7 bases lay outside the gene matches. The germline V gene encodes CDR1 MNHEY and CDR2 SMNVEV (reference sequence). CDR3 length equals 15 residues. The CDR3 here is CASSLGAGAIYEQYF. CDR3 coding DNA: TGTGCCAGCAGTTTAGGGGCGGGAGCGATCTACGAGCAGTACTTC.

Only a few counts were recorded for this clone. The chain carries TRBV7-9 and TRBJ1-2, with a weak D call TRBD1 (6 bases). The germline V gene encodes CDR1 SEHNR and CDR2 FQNEAQ (reference sequence). Trimming removed 6 bases from V and 3 bases from J, with 14 bases in between. This CDR3 has 14 amino acids. The CDR3: CASSPSGGDYGYTF. CDR3 bases: TGTGCCAGCAGTCCTAGCGGGGGCGACTATGGCTACACCTTC.

This chain uses TRBV27 with TRBJ1-6, with no clear D. Germline-derived CDR1 and CDR2 are MNHEY and SMNVEV (reference sequence). The CDR3 length is 15 residues. Trimming took 5 bases from V and 0 from J, leaving 8 bases between them. The CDR3 region is CASSDGGSYNSPLHF. The CDR3 nucleotides are TGTGCCAGCAGTGATGGAGGCTCCTATAATTCACCCCTCCACTTT.

This chain uses TRBV11-2 with TRBJ2-7; no clear D. Trimming left V 1 base short and J 2 bases short, with 6 bases between. There are 13 residues in the CDR3. Germline V gene lookup returns CDR1 SGHAT and CDR2 FQNNGV. The CDR3 bases are TGTGCCAGCAGCTTAGGCAGGACCTACGAGCAGTACTTC. It encodes CASSLGRTYEQYF.

The V call is TRBV7-8, the J call TRBJ2-5, with TRBD2 as a possible D gene (5 bases). Germline loops: CDR1 SGHVS, CDR2 FQNEAQ. Trimming shortened V by 4 bases and J by 5 bases, and 14 bases separated the two germline ends. This CDR3 has 14 residues. CDR3 in amino acids: CASSYIWERETQYF. As DNA, the CDR3 is TGTGCCAGCAGCTACATTTGGGAGAGGGAGACCCAGTACTTC.

The chain has TRBV9 and TRBJ1-2; the D gene is possibly TRBD1 (6 bases). This CDR3 has 17 residues. Germline loops: CDR1 SGDLS, CDR2 YYNGEE. V lost 0 bases to trimming and J lost 7 bases, with 22 bases between them. CDR3 DNA: TGTGCCAGCAGCGTAGCCGTGTCAGGGGATAGTGTTCGTGGCTACACCTTC. Its translation: CASSVAVSGDSVRGYTF. The whole variable domain, filled in from reference TRBV9 and TRBJ1-2, reads DSGVTQTPKHLITATGQRVTLRCSPRSGDLSVYWYQQSLDQGLQFLIQYYNGEERAKGNILERFSAQQFPDLHSELNLSSLELGDSALYFCASSVAVSGDSVRGYTFGSGTRLTVV.

The rearrangement uses TRBV7-9 and TRBJ2-1; 8 positions agree with TRBD1. Germline assignment: CDR1 SEHNR and CDR2 FQNEAQ (reference sequence). The ends lost 5 bases at V and 5 bases at J; junction bases unmatched: 2. CDR3 length equals 13 residues. The CDR3 DNA is TGTGCCAGCAGCGCGGGACAGGACAATGAGCAGTTCTTC. This translates into CASSAGQDNEQFF. Variable domain in full (rest from reference TRBV7-9 and TRBJ2-1): DTGVSQNPRHKITKRGQNVTFRCDPISEHNRLYWYRQTLGQGPEFLTYFQNEAQLEKSRLLSDRFSAERPKGSFSTLEIQRTEQGDSAMYLCASSAGQDNEQFFGPGTRLTVL.

The chain combines TRBV5-1 with TRBJ2-5, with 8 nucleotides matching TRBD1. J gave up 4 bases and V 4 bases, and 6 bases lay outside the gene matches. The CDR3 has 14 residues. Per the germline V gene, CDR1 is SGHRS and CDR2 is YFSETQ. In DNA form, the CDR3 reads TGCGCCAGCAGCCCAACAGGGGGTCGAGAGACCCAGTACTTC. Amino acids: CASSPTGGRETQYF.

The chain employs TRBV19 and TRBJ2-1, with D maybe TRBD1 (5 bases). V was clipped by 6 bases and J by 0 bases, with 18 bases between them. The CDR3 is made up of 17 amino acids. Germline V gene data show CDR1 as LNHDA and CDR2 as SQIVND (reference sequence). CDR3 sequence reads: CASRVTVGGSSYNEQFF. In DNA form, the CDR3 reads TGTGCCAGTAGGGTGACAGTGGGCGGTAGCTCCTACAATGAGCAGTTCTTC.

This clone was seen only once. This sequence joins TRBV7-2 and TRBJ2-6; D is uncertain. CDR1 SGHTA and CDR2 FQGNSA come from the germline V gene. The CDR3 is 18 residues long. Trimming cost V 1 base and J 0 bases, with 13 bases left between them. CDR3 residues: CASSLESRRSSGANVLTF. As DNA, the CDR3 is TGTGCCAGCAGCTTAGAAAGCCGACGATCCTCTGGGGCCAACGTCCTGACTTTC.

The gene calls are TRBV13 and TRBJ2-1; 8 nucleotides match TRBD2. CDR1 and CDR2 (germline): PRHDT, FYEKMQ (reference sequence). CDR3 size: 12 residues. V shed 7 bases, J shed 6 bases, and the junction held 2 bases outside the gene matches. CDR3: CASKSGGNEQFF. CDR3 sequence (DNA): TGTGCCAGCAAAAGCGGGGGCAATGAGCAGTTCTTC. The full variable domain, its missing parts supplied by reference TRBV13 and TRBJ2-1, is AAGVIQSPRHLIKEKRETATLKCYPIPRHDTVYWYQQGPGQDPQFLISFYEKMQSDKGSIPDRFSAQQFSDYHSELNMSSLELGDSALYFCASKSGGNEQFFGPGTRLTVL.

This sequence joins TRBV7-9 and TRBJ1-2; D gene uncertain. Germline V gene data show CDR1 as SEHNR and CDR2 as FQNEAQ (reference sequence). The germline V and J ends were trimmed by 1 base and 3 bases, with 12 bases remaining between them. The CDR3 is 15 residues long. In DNA form, the CDR3 reads TGTGCCAGCAGCTTAGTTGGGCAGCTTCACTATGGCTACACCTTC. Residues: CASSLVGQLHYGYTF.

This sequence joins TRBV25-1 and TRBJ1-2; D gene ambiguous. In germline, CDR1 is MGHDK, CDR2 SYGVNS. V was clipped by 4 bases and J by 3 bases, with 15 bases between them. The CDR3 runs 15 residues. CDR3 coding DNA: TGTGCCAGCAGTGTGGGAGACACATTTCACTATGGCTACACCTTC. Translation: CASSVGDTFHYGYTF.

V usage is TRBV7-6 and J usage is TRBJ2-7; 7 bases match TRBD1. V shed 5 bases, J shed 2 bases, and the junction held 6 bases outside the gene matches. The CDR3 extends over 14 amino acids. The germline gives CDR1 SGHVS, CDR2 FNYEAQ. The DNA of the CDR3 is TGTGCCAGCAGCCCTGACAGGGTAACCTACGAGCAGTACTTC. This encodes CASSPDRVTYEQYF.

V is TRBV12-5 and J is TRBJ1-4, with 8 bases lining up with TRBD1. V shed 6 bases, J shed 6 bases, and the junction held 9 bases outside the gene matches. Germline assignment: CDR1 LGHNT and CDR2 FRNRAP. This CDR3 is 15 amino acids long. The CDR3 reads CASGDRERYDEKLFF. The CDR3 DNA sequence: TGTGCTAGTGGGGACAGGGAAAGATATGATGAAAAACTGTTTTTT.

This clone occurred once. This chain uses TRBV4-2 with TRBJ1-5; 8 bases line up with TRBD1. The V and J ends lost 4 bases and 6 bases, in that order; junction bases with no gene match: 11. The CDR3 totals 16 residues. Germline lookup yields CDR1 LGHNA and CDR2 YNFKEQ. CDR3 in DNA: TGTGCCAGCAGCCCCTCGACAGGGGCCGGGGGTCAGCCCCAGCATTTT. Residues: CASSPSTGAGGQPQHF.

CDR3 in DNA: TGCGCCAGCAGCCCGTTTTCTGGAAACACCATATATTTT. The encoded protein is CASSPFSGNTIYF. The chain joins TRBV4-1 to TRBJ1-3; D is unresolved. V lost 4 bases, J lost 1 base, and 5 bases lay in between. Looked up from germline, CDR1 is MGHRA and CDR2 is YSYEKL. The CDR3 runs to 13 residues.